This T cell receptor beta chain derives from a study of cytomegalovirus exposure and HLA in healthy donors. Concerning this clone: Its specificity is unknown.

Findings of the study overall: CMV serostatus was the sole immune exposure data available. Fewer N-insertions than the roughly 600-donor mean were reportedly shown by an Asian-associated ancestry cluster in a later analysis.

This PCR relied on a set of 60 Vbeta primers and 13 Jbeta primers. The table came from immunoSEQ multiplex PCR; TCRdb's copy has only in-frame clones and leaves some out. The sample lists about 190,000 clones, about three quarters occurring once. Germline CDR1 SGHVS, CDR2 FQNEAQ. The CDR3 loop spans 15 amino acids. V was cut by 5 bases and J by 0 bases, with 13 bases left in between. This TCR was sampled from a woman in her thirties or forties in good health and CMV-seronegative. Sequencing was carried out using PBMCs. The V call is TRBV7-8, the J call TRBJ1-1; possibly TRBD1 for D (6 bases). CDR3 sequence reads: CASSAGQPMNTEAFF. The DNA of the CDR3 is TGTGCCAGCAGCGCAGGACAGCCTATGAACACTGAAGCTTTCTTT.